The 23 T cell receptor beta chains in this list originate from one sample, sequenced in a study of T cell responses to AZD1222 COVID-19 vaccine. This table comes from immunoSEQ multiplex PCR, and its TCRdb copy is limited to in-frame clones, with some not included. The table lists 100,000 to 120,000 clones, about 87% of them singletons. Sequencing was performed on peripheral blood, taken on day 0 of AZD1222 vaccination. The receptors were gathered from an adult in good health.

This clone was counted once. The V gene is TRBV27, the J gene TRBJ2-2; 9 bases line up with TRBD2. The V gene's germline CDR1 is MNHEY and CDR2 SMNVEV (reference sequence). The CDR3 runs 16 residues. J gave up 3 bases and V 6 bases, and 8 bases lay outside the gene matches. This chain's CDR3 is CASSSGSGSDTGELFF. CDR3 sequence (DNA): TGTGCCAGCAGCTCCGGTAGCGGGAGTGACACCGGGGAGCTGTTTTTT.

The V and J genes are TRBV24-1 and TRBJ1-3, with D possibly being TRBD1 (5 bases). The CDR3 has 15 amino acids. CDR1 is KGHDR, CDR2 SFDVKD, per germline. V lost 9 bases and J 0 bases, leaving 14 bases between the germline ends. DNA for the CDR3: TGTGCCACCTTCACACAGGCCCACTCTGGAAACACCATATATTTT. Protein sequence: CATFTQAHSGNTIYF.

V and J are TRBV10-3 and TRBJ2-4; D is unclear. The CDR3 loop spans 16 amino acids. The V gene's germline CDR1 is ENHRY and CDR2 SYGVKD. V lost 1 base, J lost 1 base, and 11 bases lay in between. The CDR3 loop is CAISEYEVSAKNIQYF. The CDR3 DNA sequence: TGTGCCATCAGTGAGTACGAAGTTTCGGCCAAAAACATTCAGTACTTC.

Only one count was recorded for this clone. The chain is built from TRBV3-1 (or the pseudogene TRBV3-2) and TRBJ1-4, with TRBD1 matching over 8 bases. The CDR3 sequence is 12 residues long. J gave up 8 bases and V 8 bases, and 4 bases lay outside the gene matches. Germline V gene lookup returns CDR1 LGHDT and CDR2 YNNKEL (reference sequence). The CDR3 nucleotides read TGTGCCAGCGGCAGGGGGCGAGAAAAACTGTTTTTT. This codes for CASGRGREKLFF.

The rearrangement uses TRBV3-1 (or the pseudogene TRBV3-2) and TRBJ1-1; D is ambiguous. Trimming cost V 4 bases and J 5 bases, with 8 bases left between them. The CDR3 is made up of 12 amino acids. The germline CDR1 and CDR2 sequences are LGHDT and YNNKEL (reference sequence). The CDR3 DNA reads TGTGCCAGCAGCCGACGAAGGACTGAAGCTTTCTTT. It encodes CASSRRRTEAFF.

V is TRBV7-9 and J is TRBJ1-2; D is possibly TRBD1 (5 bases). This CDR3 contains 16 residues. From germline, CDR1 is SEHNR and CDR2 FQNEAQ (reference sequence). V dropped 0 bases and J dropped 7 bases, with 18 bases sitting between them. Here the CDR3 reads CASSLALTGSGVGYTF. In nucleotides, the CDR3 is TGTGCCAGCAGCTTAGCGCTTACAGGATCTGGTGTTGGCTACACCTTC.

This sequence joins TRBV19 and TRBJ2-7; weak D call: TRBD1 (5 bases). Germline V gives CDR1 LNHDA, CDR2 SQIVND (reference sequence). The CDR3 runs to 12 residues. V was clipped by 11 bases and J by 2 bases, with 13 bases between them. CDR3 nucleotide sequence: TGTGCCTGCGGAGACAGACCCTACGAGCAGTACTTC. Residues: CACGDRPYEQYF. Together with reference TRBV19 and TRBJ2-7, the CDR3 gives the full variable domain: DGGITQSPKYLFRKEGQNVTLSCEQNLNHDAMYWYRQDPGQGLRLIYYSQIVNDFQKGDIAEGYSVSREKKESFPLTVTSAQKNPTAFYLCACGDRPYEQYFGPGTRLTVT.

This clone was counted between two and nine times. The CDR3 spells CASSLGESNEKLFF. For the CDR3, the DNA is TGTGCCAGCAGCTTGGGGGAGAGTAATGAAAAACTGTTTTTT. The chain combines TRBV5-5 with TRBJ1-4; D is undetermined. Germline CDR1 and CDR2: SGHKS and YYEKEE (reference sequence). Trimming took 0 bases from V and 4 from J, leaving 7 bases between them. The length of the CDR3 is 14 residues.

For the CDR3, the DNA is TGTGCCAGCAGTGCCAGATATGACAAGAACACTGAAGCTTTCTTT. Protein product: CASSARYDKNTEAFF. The chain is built from TRBV2 and TRBJ1-1; D remains ambiguous. The CDR3 contains 15 residues. Germline lookup yields CDR1 SNHLY and CDR2 FYNNEI. Trimming removed 4 bases at V and 1 base at J, with 13 bases between. Supplemented by reference TRBV2 and TRBJ1-1, the full variable domain reads EPEVTQTPSHQVTQMGQEVILRCVPISNHLYFYWYRQILGQKVEFLVSFYNNEISEKSEIFDDQFSVERPDGSNFTLKIRSTKLEDSAMYFCASSARYDKNTEAFFGQGTRLTVV.

This chain uses TRBV18 with TRBJ2-7; D may match TRBD1 or TRBD2 (6 bases each). V was shortened by 0 bases and J by 2 bases, with 14 bases between the two germline ends. CDR1 and CDR2 from the germline V gene are KGHSH and LQKENI. The CDR3 has 16 amino acids. DNA of the CDR3: TGTGCCAGCTCACCACCCGGGGGCAGAATCACCTACGAGCAGTACTTC. This translates into CASSPPGGRITYEQYF.

The CDR3 sequence: CASRQGGTEAFF. The CDR3 DNA sequence: TGTGCCAGTAGACAGGGCGGCACTGAAGCTTTCTTT. The chain is built from TRBV19 and TRBJ1-1; D perhaps matches TRBD1 (6 bases). The CDR3 is made up of 12 amino acids. Germline CDR1 and CDR2: LNHDA and SQIVND (reference sequence). Trimming took 6 bases from V and 4 from J, leaving 9 bases between them.

V gene TRBV9 combines with J gene TRBJ2-3, with TRBD2 matching over 8 bases. Germline V gives CDR1 SGDLS, CDR2 YYNGEE. This CDR3 comprises 15 residues. J lost 6 bases, V lost 2 bases, and 8 bases had no gene match. The DNA for the CDR3 is TGTGCCAGCAGCGTCATGCGGGGGGCCTCGGATACGCAGTATTTT. Its translation: CASSVMRGASDTQYF.

The rearrangement links TRBV30 to TRBJ1-2; the D is unclear. There are 16 residues in the CDR3. CDR1 GTSNPN and CDR2 SVGIG come from the germline V gene (reference sequence). V was shortened by 3 bases and J by 5 bases, with 22 bases between the two germline ends. CDR3 bases: TGTGCCTGGAGGCCCATAGGAGCCAGCGCTGGATATGGCTACACCTTC. Its protein product is CAWRPIGASAGYGYTF.

CDR3 loop: CASSLTRGSEAFF. The DNA for the CDR3 is TGTGCCAGCAGCCTGACGCGCGGCAGTGAAGCTTTCTTT. J is TRBJ1-1 and V is TRBV3-1 (or the pseudogene TRBV3-2); no definite D call. The V and J ends lost 4 bases and 7 bases respectively, with 13 bases between them. From germline, CDR1 is LGHDT and CDR2 YNNKEL (reference sequence). This CDR3 is 13 amino acids long.

The rearrangement uses TRBV4-1 and TRBJ1-4; D possibly corresponds to TRBD1 (5 bases). The CDR3 loop spans 16 amino acids. V lost 5 bases, J lost 0 bases, and 13 bases lay in between. Germline V gene lookup returns CDR1 MGHRA and CDR2 YSYEKL. The DNA for the CDR3 is TGCGCCAGCAGCATAGGGGAGGGAGCAACTAATGAAAAACTGTTTTTT. Its translation: CASSIGEGATNEKLFF.

This chain joins TRBV5-6 and TRBJ1-1, with no clear D. The V gene lost 0 bases and the J gene lost 4 bases, with 13 bases spanning the gap. The CDR3 extends over 15 amino acids. From germline, CDR1 is SGHDT and CDR2 YYEEEE. The CDR3 loop is CASSLAGGLLTEAFF. The DNA of the CDR3 is TGTGCCAGCAGCTTGGCAGGAGGCCTTCTCACTGAAGCTTTCTTT.

This chain joins TRBV6-2 or TRBV6-3 and TRBJ2-3, with TRBD2 identical over 10 bases. V lost 2 bases to trimming and J lost 2 bases; unmatched junction nucleotides: 7. The germline CDR1 and CDR2 sequences are MNHEY and SVGEGT. The CDR3 contains 17 residues. CDR3: CASSYGASGGLTDTQYF. The CDR3, as DNA: TGTGCCAGCAGTTACGGGGCTAGCGGGGGCCTCACAGATACGCAGTATTTT.

The chain employs TRBV19 and TRBJ2-5, with a tentative D call TRBD2 (6 bases). The ends were cut back, 1 base at V and 2 bases at J, with 20 bases in the middle. Germline CDR1 is LNHDA and CDR2 is SQIVND (reference sequence). This CDR3 is built from 18 residues. The CDR3 protein is CASSIGLDPGRGQETQYF. The CDR3 DNA is TGTGCCAGTAGTATAGGCCTTGATCCGGGACGGGGGCAAGAGACCCAGTACTTC.

This chain connects TRBV5-1 to TRBJ1-3; TRBD1 agrees at 9 bases. The germline gives CDR1 SGHRS, CDR2 YFSETQ. J was trimmed by 2 bases and V by 2 bases; bases with no gene match: 5. The CDR3 covers 16 residues. The CDR3 DNA reads as TGCGCCAGCAGCTTAGTCGGACAGGGGACTGGAAACACCATATATTTT. This gives the protein CASSLVGQGTGNTIYF.

The CDR3 coding sequence is TGTGCCACCGGCTTACAATCAGGACAGGGAGGCACAGATACGCAGTATTTT. It encodes CATGLQSGQGGTDTQYF. The rearrangement links TRBV24-1 to TRBJ2-3; 8 bases align to TRBD1. V shed 9 bases, J shed 1 base, and the junction held 14 bases outside the gene matches. CDR1 KGHDR and CDR2 SFDVKD come from the germline V gene. The CDR3 consists of 17 residues.

The rearrangement joins TRBV29-1 to TRBJ1-1, with TRBD1 matching over 7 bases. The CDR3 is made up of 14 amino acids. CDR1 and CDR2 (germline): SQVTM, ANQGSEA. Trimming at V came to 8 bases and at J to 5 bases, leaving 14 bases not matched to a gene. CDR3 protein: CSLLQRQGKTEAFF. For the CDR3, the DNA is TGCAGCTTACTCCAAAGACAGGGAAAAACTGAAGCTTTCTTT.

The rearrangement joins TRBV3-1 (or the pseudogene TRBV3-2) to TRBJ2-3; tentatively, D is TRBD1 or TRBD2 (5 bases each). Germline V CDR1 and CDR2: LGHDT, YNNKEL (reference sequence). There are 15 residues in the CDR3. V was cut by 1 base and J by 4 bases, with 12 bases left in between. The CDR3: CASSQGGVTADTQYF. The CDR3 DNA reads TGTGCCAGCAGCCAAGGAGGGGTAACCGCAGATACGCAGTATTTT.

CDR3 region: CASSQGLNYGYTF. In DNA form, the CDR3 reads TGTGCCAGCAGCCAGGGTCTTAACTATGGCTACACCTTC. The rearrangement uses TRBV3-1 (or the pseudogene TRBV3-2) and TRBJ1-2; no clear D. Trimming removed 3 bases at V and 1 base at J, with 6 bases between. CDR3 size: 13 residues. Germline lookup yields CDR1 LGHDT and CDR2 YNNKEL (reference sequence).